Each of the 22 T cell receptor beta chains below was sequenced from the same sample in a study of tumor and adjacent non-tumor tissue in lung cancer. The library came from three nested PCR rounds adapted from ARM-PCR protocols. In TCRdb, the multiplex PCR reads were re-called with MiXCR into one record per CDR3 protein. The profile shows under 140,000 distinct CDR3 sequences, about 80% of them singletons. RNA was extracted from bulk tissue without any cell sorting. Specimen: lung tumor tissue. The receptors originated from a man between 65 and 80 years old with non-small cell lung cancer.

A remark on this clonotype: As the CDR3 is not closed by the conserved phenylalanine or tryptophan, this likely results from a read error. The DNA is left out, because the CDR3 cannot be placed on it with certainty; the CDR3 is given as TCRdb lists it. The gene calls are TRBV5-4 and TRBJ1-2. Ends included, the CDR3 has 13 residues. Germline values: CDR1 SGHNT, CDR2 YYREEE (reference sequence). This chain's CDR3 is CASSLDVNCGYTI.

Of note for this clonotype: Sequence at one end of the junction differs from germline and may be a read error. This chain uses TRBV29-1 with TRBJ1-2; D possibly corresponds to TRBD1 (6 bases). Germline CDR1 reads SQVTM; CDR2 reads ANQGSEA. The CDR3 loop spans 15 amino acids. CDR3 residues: CSVGSPGHAGYGYAF. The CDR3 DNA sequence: TGCAGCGTTGGATCCCCGGGACACGCGGGATATGGCTACGCCTTC. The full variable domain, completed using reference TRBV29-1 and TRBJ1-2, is SAVISQKPSRDICQRGTSLTIQCQVDSQVTMMFWYRQQPGQSLTLIATANQGSEATYESGFVIDKFPISRPNLTFSTLTVSNMSPEDSSIYLCSVGSPGHAGYGYAFGSGTRLTVV.

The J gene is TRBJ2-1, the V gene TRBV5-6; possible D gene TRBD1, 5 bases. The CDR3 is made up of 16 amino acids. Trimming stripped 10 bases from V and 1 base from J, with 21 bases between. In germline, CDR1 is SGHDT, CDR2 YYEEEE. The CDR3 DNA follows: TGTGCCGGCAACTTGGGATTCCAGGGTTCCTACAATGAGCAGTTCTTC. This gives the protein CAGNLGFQGSYNEQFF.

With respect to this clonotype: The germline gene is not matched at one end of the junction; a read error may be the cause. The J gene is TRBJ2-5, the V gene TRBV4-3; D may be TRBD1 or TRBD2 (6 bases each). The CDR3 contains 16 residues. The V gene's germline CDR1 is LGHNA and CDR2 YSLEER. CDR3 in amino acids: CASSRAGGVGHETQCF. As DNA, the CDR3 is TGCGCCAGCAGCCGAGCCGGAGGGGTGGGACACGAGACCCAGTGCTTT.

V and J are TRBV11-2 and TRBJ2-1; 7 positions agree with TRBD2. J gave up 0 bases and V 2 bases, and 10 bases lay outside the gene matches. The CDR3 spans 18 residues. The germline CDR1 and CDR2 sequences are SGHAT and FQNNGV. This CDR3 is CASSLHVRERDSYNEQFF. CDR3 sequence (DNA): TGTGCCAGCAGCTTACATGTGCGGGAGAGGGACTCCTACAATGAGCAGTTCTTC. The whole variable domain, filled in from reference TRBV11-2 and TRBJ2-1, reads EAGVAQSPRYKIIEKRQSVAFWCNPISGHATLYWYQQILGQGPKLLIQFQNNGVVDDSQLPKDRFSAERLKGVDSTLKIQPAKLEDSAVYLCASSLHVRERDSYNEQFFGPGTRLTVL.

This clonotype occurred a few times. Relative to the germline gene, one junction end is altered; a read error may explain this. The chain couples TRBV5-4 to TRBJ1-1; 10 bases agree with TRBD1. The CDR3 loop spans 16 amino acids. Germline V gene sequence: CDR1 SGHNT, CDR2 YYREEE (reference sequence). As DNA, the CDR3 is TGTGCCAGCAGGCCGACAGGGGGCAGGCTGAACACTGAATCTTTCTTT. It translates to CASRPTGGRLNTESFF. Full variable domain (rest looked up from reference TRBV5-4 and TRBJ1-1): ETGVTQSPTHLIKTRGQQVTLRCSSQSGHNTVSWYQQALGQGPQFIFQYYREEENGRGNFPPRFSGLQFPNYSSELNVNALELDDSALYLCASRPTGGRLNTESFFGQGTRLTVV.

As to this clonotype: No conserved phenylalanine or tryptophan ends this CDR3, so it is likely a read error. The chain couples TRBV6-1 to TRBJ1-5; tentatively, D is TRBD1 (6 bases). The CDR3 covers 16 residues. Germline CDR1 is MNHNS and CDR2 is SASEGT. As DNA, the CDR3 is TGTGTCACCAGTGAACTTTCGGGGGGCGCGCATCAGCCCCAGCATTAT. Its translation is CVTSELSGGAHQPQHY.

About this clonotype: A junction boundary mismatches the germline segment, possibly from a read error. The CDR3 DNA reads as TGCAGCACCATGGGGCCTTTGGATAGGCAGTATTTT. As protein: CSTMGPLDRQYF. The V call is TRBV29-1, the J call TRBJ2-3; weak D call: TRBD1 (5 bases). Germline V gives CDR1 SQVTM, CDR2 ANQGSEA. The CDR3 runs 12 residues.

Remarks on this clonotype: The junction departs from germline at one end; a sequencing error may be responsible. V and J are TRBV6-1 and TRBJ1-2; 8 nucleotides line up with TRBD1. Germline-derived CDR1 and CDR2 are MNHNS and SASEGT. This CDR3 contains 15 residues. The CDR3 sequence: CASSEGQGLDYGYTF. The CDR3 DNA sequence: TGTGCTAGCAGTGAAGGACAGGGACTCGACTATGGCTACACCTTC.

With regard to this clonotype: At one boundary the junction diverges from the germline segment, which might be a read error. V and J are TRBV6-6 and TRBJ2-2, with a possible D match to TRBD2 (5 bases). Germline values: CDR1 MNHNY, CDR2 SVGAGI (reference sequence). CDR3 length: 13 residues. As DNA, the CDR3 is TGTGCCATGAGAAGCCCAAACATCGGGGAGCTGTTATTT. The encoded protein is CAMRSPNIGELLF.

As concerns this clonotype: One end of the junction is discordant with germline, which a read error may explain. The CDR3 nucleotides are TGTACCAGCAGCCAAGAGCAGGGGGCGCTCAGCGATGGCTACACCTTC. Protein sequence: CTSSQEQGALSDGYTF. The chain carries TRBV4-2 and TRBJ1-2, with 8 nucleotides matching TRBD1. CDR3 length: 16 amino acids. Per germline, CDR1 LGHNA and CDR2 YNFKEQ.

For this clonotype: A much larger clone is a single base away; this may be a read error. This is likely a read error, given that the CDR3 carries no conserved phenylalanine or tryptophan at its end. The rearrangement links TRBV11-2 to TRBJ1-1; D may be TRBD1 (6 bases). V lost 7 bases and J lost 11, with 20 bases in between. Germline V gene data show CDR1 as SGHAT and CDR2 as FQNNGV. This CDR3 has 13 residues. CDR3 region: CASKLSGGRVAFS. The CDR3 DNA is TGTGCCAGCAAATTATCGGGGGGGCGCGTTGCTTTCTCT.

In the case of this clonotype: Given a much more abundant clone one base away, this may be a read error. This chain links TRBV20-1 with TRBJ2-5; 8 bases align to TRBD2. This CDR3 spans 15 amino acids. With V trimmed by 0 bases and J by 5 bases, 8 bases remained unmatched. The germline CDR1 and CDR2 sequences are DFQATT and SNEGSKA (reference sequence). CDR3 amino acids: CSARDSGGGWETQYF. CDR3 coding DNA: TGCAGTGCTAGAGATTCGGGGGGGGGCTGGGAGACCCAGTACTTC.

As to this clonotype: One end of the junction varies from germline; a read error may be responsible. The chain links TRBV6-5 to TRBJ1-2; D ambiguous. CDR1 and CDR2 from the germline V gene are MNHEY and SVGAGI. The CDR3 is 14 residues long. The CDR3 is CARSYSIRSGSYTF. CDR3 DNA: TGTGCCAGAAGTTACTCGATCCGTTCTGGCAGCTACACCTTC.

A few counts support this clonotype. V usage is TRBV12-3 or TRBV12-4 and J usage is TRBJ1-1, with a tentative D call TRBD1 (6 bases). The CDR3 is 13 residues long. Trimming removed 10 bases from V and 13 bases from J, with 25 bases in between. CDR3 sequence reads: CANSFRDTQKVFF. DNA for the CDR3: TGTGCCAATAGTTTTCGGGACACACAGAAAGTTTTCTTT.

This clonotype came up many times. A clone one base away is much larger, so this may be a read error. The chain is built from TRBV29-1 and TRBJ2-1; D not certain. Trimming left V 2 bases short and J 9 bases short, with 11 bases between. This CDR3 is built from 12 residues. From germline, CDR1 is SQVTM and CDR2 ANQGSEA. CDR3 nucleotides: TGCAGCGTTGAAAGAGCAATGGGTGAGCAGTTCTTC. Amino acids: CSVERAMGEQFF.

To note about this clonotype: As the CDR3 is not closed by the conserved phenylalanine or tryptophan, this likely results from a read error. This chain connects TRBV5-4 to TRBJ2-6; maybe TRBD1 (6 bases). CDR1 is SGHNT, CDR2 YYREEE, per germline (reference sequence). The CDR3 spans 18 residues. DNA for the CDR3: TGTGCCAGCAGCATATTGGGGGCCTACCCCTCTAGGGCCAACGTCCTGACTTTA. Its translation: CASSILGAYPSRANVLTL.

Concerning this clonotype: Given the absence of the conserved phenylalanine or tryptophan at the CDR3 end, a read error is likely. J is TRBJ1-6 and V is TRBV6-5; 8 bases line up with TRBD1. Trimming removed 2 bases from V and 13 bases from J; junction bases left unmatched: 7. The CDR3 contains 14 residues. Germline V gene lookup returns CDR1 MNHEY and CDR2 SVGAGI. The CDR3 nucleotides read TGTGCCAGCAGTTACACGGACAGGGTAACGCCCCTCCACTCT. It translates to CASSYTDRVTPLHS.

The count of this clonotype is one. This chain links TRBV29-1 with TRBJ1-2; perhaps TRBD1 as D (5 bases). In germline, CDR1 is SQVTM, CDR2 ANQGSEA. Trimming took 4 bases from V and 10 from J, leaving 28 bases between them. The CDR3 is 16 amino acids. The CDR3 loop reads CSVVSYQSSGEDNYTF. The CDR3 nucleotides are TGCAGCGTTGTCTCCTATCAATCCTCGGGGGAAGATAACTACACCTTC. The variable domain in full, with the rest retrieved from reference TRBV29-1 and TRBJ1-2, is SAVISQKPSRDICQRGTSLTIQCQVDSQVTMMFWYRQQPGQSLTLIATANQGSEATYESGFVIDKFPISRPNLTFSTLTVSNMSPEDSSIYLCSVVSYQSSGEDNYTFGSGTRLTVV.

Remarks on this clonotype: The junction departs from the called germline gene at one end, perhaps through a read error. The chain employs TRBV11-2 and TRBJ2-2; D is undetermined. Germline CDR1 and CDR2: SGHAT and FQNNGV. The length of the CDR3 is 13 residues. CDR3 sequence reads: CVSSLVDTGELFF. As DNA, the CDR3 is TGTGTCAGCAGCTTGGTCGACACCGGGGAGCTGTTTTTT.

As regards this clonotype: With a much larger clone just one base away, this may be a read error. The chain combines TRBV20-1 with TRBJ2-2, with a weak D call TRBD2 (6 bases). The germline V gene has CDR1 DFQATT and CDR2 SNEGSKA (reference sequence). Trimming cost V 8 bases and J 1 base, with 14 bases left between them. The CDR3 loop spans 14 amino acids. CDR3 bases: TGCAGTACTCGGGACTTCGGGAACACCGGGGAGCTGTTTTTT. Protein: CSTRDFGNTGELFF.

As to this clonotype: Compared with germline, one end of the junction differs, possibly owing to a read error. The CDR3 loop reads CVSASGWGRDTQYF. Here the CDR3 DNA reads TGTGTCAGCGCTTCCGGCTGGGGGCGGGATACCCAGTATTTC. This rearrangement joins TRBV11-2 to TRBJ2-5; either TRBD1 or TRBD2 may supply D (6 bases each). Germline-derived CDR1 and CDR2 are SGHAT and FQNNGV. CDR3 length: 14 residues.